This T cell receptor (beta chain) was identified during a study of shared clonotypes between healthy human individuals. CDR1 and CDR2 from the germline V gene are KGHSH and LQKENI. Unmatched junction bases numbered 3, after V lost 2 bases and J lost 3 bases. The CDR3 covers 14 residues. Comments on this clone: Its antigen is still unknown.

TCRdb keeps only in-frame clones here, not all; method: immunoSEQ multiplex PCR. The sample lists under 600,000 clones; roughly 98% were seen once. Study findings and constraints: Only blood was sampled; tissue repertoires likely differ.

Terminally differentiated effector memory CD45RA+ cells were excluded by CCR7 positive selection of CD45RO-negative cells. What was sequenced was naive CD8+ T cells sorted from blood. This chain uses TRBV18 with TRBJ1-2, with TRBD1 identical over 7 bases. The sequence was obtained from a young man in good health. The CDR3 nucleotides read TGTGCCAGCTCACCAGACAGGGCGGACTATGGCTACACCTTC. It specifies CASSPDRADYGYTF. The full variable domain, in which reference TRBV18 and TRBJ1-2 provide the parts outside the CDR3, is NAGVMQNPRHLVRRRGQEARLRCSPMKGHSHVYWYRQLPEEGLKFMVYLQKENIIDESGMPKERFSAEFPKEGPSILRIQQVVRGDSAAYFCASSPDRADYGYTFGSGTRLTVV.